This is a list of T cell receptor beta chains from one sample in a study of cytomegalovirus exposure and HLA in healthy donors. Data came from immunoSEQ multiplex PCR; TCRdb stores just in-frame clones and leaves some out. The repertoire has about 120,000 clones, 70% to 80% of them found once; the top ten carry over 3.5%. The sequenced sample consisted of PBMCs. The receptors were sampled from a man aged 30 to 39 in good health and CMV-seropositive. Both conserved end residues are part of each CDR3. D genes are given only for firm matches. Not all rows give a size; the values are once, few, many and, for expanded clones, a class.

V,length,J,D,size,DNA,CDR3
TRBV2,15,TRBJ2-7,TRBD2,NA,TGTGCCAGCAGACTAGCGGGAGGGCTTAGGTACGAGCAGTACTTC,CASRLAGGLRYEQYF
TRBV18,16,TRBJ1-5,TRBD1,NA,TGTGCCAGCTCACCGGCCGGGACAGGGGCCAGTCAGCCCCAGCATTTT,CASSPAGTGASQPQHF
TRBV2,12,TRBJ2-1,NA,once,TGTGCCGTTCGGGGGACCTACAATGAGCAGTTCTTC,CAVRGTYNEQFF
TRBV30,14,TRBJ1-1,TRBD1,NA,TGTGCCTGGAGTAAAAGGGACAGAAATACTGAAGCTTTCTTT,CAWSKRDRNTEAFF
TRBV10-3,14,TRBJ1-6,TRBD1,NA,TGTGCCATCAGTGAGCAGGGGGCGCCTTCACCCCTCCACTTT,CAISEQGAPSPLHF
TRBV7-2,12,TRBJ2-5,NA,NA,TGTGCCAGCAGCCAAGCGAGAGAGACCCAGTACTTC,CASSQARETQYF
TRBV6-1,15,TRBJ2-1,NA,NA,TGTGCCAGCAGTGTTGACATTGCAAGCAGAGATGAGCAGTTCTTC,CASSVDIASRDEQFF
TRBV5-4,14,TRBJ1-1,NA,NA,TGTGCCAGCAGCCTAGTAGGGGTTGACACTGAAGCTTTCTTT,CASSLVGVDTEAFF
TRBV19,14,TRBJ1-5,NA,NA,TGTGCCAGTAGCCGGACAGCTTTTGATCAGCCCCAGCATTTT,CASSRTAFDQPQHF
TRBV6-5,13,TRBJ1-2,TRBD1,few,TGTGCCAGCAGTTACACAGGGGGCATTGGCTACACCTTC,CASSYTGGIGYTF
TRBV5-1,13,TRBJ1-1,NA,NA,TGCGCCAGCAGCTTGACAGGGTTAACTGAAGCTTTCTTT,CASSLTGLTEAFF
TRBV11-3,18,TRBJ2-2,TRBD2,NA,TGTGCCAGCAGCTTAAATTTCCTCGGGGGGGCCCACACCGGGGAGCTGTTTTTT,CASSLNFLGGAHTGELFF
TRBV19,13,TRBJ2-2,NA,few,TGTGCCGCCTCGACGGGGGAGGCCGGGGAGCTGTTTTTT,CAASTGEAGELFF
TRBV5-4,17,TRBJ1-6,NA,NA,TGTGCCAGCAGCTTGAGCCAGAGGAGCTCCTATAATTCACCCCTCCACTTT,CASSLSQRSSYNSPLHF
TRBV5-1,13,TRBJ2-7,NA,NA,TGCGCTAGCAGGAGAGCGGAGAACTACGAGCAGTACTTC,CASRRAENYEQYF
TRBV7-9,15,TRBJ1-1,NA,NA,TGTGCCAGCAGCTTAGCGGACTTTCGCCAGGGGACGGCTTTCTTT,CASSLADFRQGTAFF
TRBV11-2,12,TRBJ1-5,TRBD1,once,TGTGCCAGCAGCAAGGGGACAGGGCCCCAGCATTTT,CASSKGTGPQHF
TRBV29-1,11,TRBJ2-5,NA,NA,TGCAGCGTTGTACTTGGAGAGACCCAGTACTTC,CSVVLGETQYF
TRBV11-1,13,TRBJ1-3,NA,NA,TGTGCCAGCAGCTTGAGCGTGGGAAACACCATATATTTT,CASSLSVGNTIYF
TRBV9,14,TRBJ2-3,TRBD2,NA,TGTGCCAGCGCGGGGGAATCTAGCACAGATACGCAGTATTTT,CASAGESSTDTQYF
TRBV6-6,15,TRBJ1-1,TRBD1,NA,TGTGCCAGCCTCCGAGCCAAGGGGGCTTTTTCTGAAGCTTTCTTT,CASLRAKGAFSEAFF
TRBV6-1,13,TRBJ2-7,NA,NA,TGTGCCAGCACTAGGACAGAGTACTACGAGCAGTACTTC,CASTRTEYYEQYF